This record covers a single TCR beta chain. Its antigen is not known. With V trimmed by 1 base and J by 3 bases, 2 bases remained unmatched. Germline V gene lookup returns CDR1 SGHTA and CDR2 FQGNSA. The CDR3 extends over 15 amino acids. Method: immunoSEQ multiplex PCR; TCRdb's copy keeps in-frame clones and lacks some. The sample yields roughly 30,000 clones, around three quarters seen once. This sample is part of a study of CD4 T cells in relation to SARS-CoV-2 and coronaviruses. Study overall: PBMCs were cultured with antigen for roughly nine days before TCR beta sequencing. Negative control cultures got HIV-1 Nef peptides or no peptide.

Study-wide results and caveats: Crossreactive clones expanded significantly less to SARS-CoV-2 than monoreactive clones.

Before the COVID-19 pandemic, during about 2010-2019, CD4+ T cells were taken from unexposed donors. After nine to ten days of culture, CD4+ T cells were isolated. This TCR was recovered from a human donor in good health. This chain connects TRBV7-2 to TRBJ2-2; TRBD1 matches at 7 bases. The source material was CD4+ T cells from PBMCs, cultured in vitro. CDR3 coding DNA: TGTGCCAGCAGCTTAGTACAGGGGCACACCGGGGAGCTGTTTTTT. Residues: CASSLVQGHTGELFF.